One and the same sample provided the 21 T cell receptor beta chains below, sequenced in a study of response to subunit inactivated influenza vaccine. Using its own MiXCR run on the RT-PCR reads, TCRdb lists one record per CDR3 protein. Altogether more than 550,000 distinct CDR3 sequences are present, 10% to 15% being singletons, with the ten largest covering 10%. Sample: PBMCs from blood, taken on the day of vaccination. Receptors were obtained from a man between 50 and 59 years old who received an inactivated influenza vaccine.

This clonotype was seen a handful of times. V usage is TRBV7-2 and J usage is TRBJ2-2; 7 bases map to TRBD2. Looked up from germline, CDR1 is SGHTA and CDR2 is FQGNSA. Trimming at V came to 5 bases and at J to 5 bases, leaving 8 bases not matched to a gene. CDR3 length: 15 amino acids. The CDR3 DNA reads as TGTGCCAGCAGCCCCGGGACTATCCTTACCGGGGAGCTGTTTTTT. Its translation is CASSPGTILTGELFF.

This clonotype was recorded a few times. The chain recombines TRBV6-5 with TRBJ2-3; 11 positions agree with TRBD1. V trimming: 1 base; J trimming: 4 bases; junction bases outside the gene matches: 1. The CDR3 runs to 15 residues. Germline loops: CDR1 MNHEY, CDR2 SVGAGI. CDR3 sequence (DNA): TGTGCCAGCAGTTACTGGGACAGGGGGGCAGATACGCAGTATTTT. Amino acid sequence: CASSYWDRGADTQYF.

J is TRBJ2-6 and V is TRBV11-1; 7 nucleotides line up with TRBD2. CDR3 length equals 18 residues. J lost 0 bases, V lost 3 bases, and 8 bases had no gene match. The germline gives CDR1 SGHAT, CDR2 FQDESV (reference sequence). Here the CDR3 reads CASSLGGGLYSGANVLTF. Here the CDR3 DNA reads TGTGCCAGCAGCTTGGGCGGGGGACTGTACTCTGGGGCCAACGTCCTGACTTTC.

The chain carries TRBV20-1 and TRBJ2-2; TRBD1 is a possible D gene (6 bases). Germline CDR1 DFQATT, CDR2 SNEGSKA (reference sequence). This CDR3 contains 15 residues. V was cut by 6 bases and J by 5 bases, with 19 bases left in between. The CDR3 DNA reads as TGCAGTGCCGCGTCGAAGCAGGGGTTGACCGGGGAGCTGTTTTTT. Its protein product is CSAASKQGLTGELFF.

The V call is TRBV7-2, the J call TRBJ1-1; D not resolved. Looked up from germline, CDR1 is SGHTA and CDR2 is FQGNSA. Trimming cost V 4 bases and J 2 bases, with 17 bases left between them. The CDR3 covers 16 residues. CDR3 coding DNA: TGTGCCAGCAGCTCCACTATTAGAAGCGGAAACACTGAAGCTTTCTTT. Its protein is CASSSTIRSGNTEAFF.

The chain carries TRBV18 and TRBJ2-7; no firm D call. V was pared by 5 bases and J by 4 bases, with 9 bases between. Germline assignment: CDR1 KGHSH and CDR2 LQKENI. The CDR3 is 12 amino acids. The CDR3 here is CASSAVFYEQYF. CDR3 coding DNA: TGTGCCAGCTCAGCCGTCTTTTACGAGCAGTACTTC.

Concerning this clonotype: This may be a read error, as it is one base from a much larger clone. The rearrangement links TRBV11-2 to TRBJ2-1; 8 bases match TRBD2. This CDR3 spans 14 amino acids. Germline-derived CDR1 and CDR2 are SGHAT and FQNNGV. The CDR3 nucleotides read TGTGCCAGCAGCCCGGAGCGGGGGAACAATGAGCAGTCCTTC. Amino acids: CASSPERGNNEQSF. Looking up the rest from reference TRBV11-2 and TRBJ2-1 gives the full variable domain: EAGVAQSPRYKIIEKRQSVAFWCNPISGHATLYWYQQILGQGPKLLIQFQNNGVVDDSQLPKDRFSAERLKGVDSTLKIQPAKLEDSAVYLCASSPERGNNEQSFGPGTRLTVL.

This clonotype occurred a few times. V and J are TRBV20-1 and TRBJ2-2; 11 bases are shared with TRBD2. Trimming cost V 6 bases and J 5 bases; bases outside gene matches: 8. The CDR3 spans 15 residues. The germline V gene encodes CDR1 DFQATT and CDR2 SNEGSKA (reference sequence). Here the CDR3 reads CSAPFSGGATGELFF. For the CDR3, the DNA is TGCAGTGCGCCTTTTAGCGGGGGGGCGACCGGGGAGCTGTTTTTT.

The chain recombines TRBV12-3 or TRBV12-4 with TRBJ2-3; D call uncertain. The CDR3 has 12 amino acids. Trimming cost V 4 bases and J 5 bases, with 7 bases left between them. The CDR3, as DNA: TGTGCCAGCAGTTATGTGTTAGATACGCAGTATTTT. Protein product: CASSYVLDTQYF.

This clonotype has a handful of counts. The V gene is TRBV5-1, the J gene TRBJ2-2, with 12 bases aligning to TRBD2. The CDR3 contains 16 residues. In germline, CDR1 is SGHRS, CDR2 YFSETQ. The V segment lost 4 bases and the J segment 2 bases; nucleotides outside the gene matches: 3. CDR3 loop: CASSILAGGNTGELFF. In DNA form, the CDR3 reads TGCGCCAGCAGCATACTAGCGGGGGGAAACACCGGGGAGCTGTTTTTT.

A note on this clonotype: The junction shows a germline mismatch at one end, possibly a read error. The J gene is TRBJ1-1, the V gene TRBV7-2, with TRBD1 matching 7 bases. The length of the CDR3 is 15 residues. Germline V gene lookup returns CDR1 SGHTA and CDR2 FQGNSA. The CDR3, as DNA: TGTGCCAGCAGACTCTACGACAGGGTGAAGACTGAAGCTTTCTTT. Its translation: CASRLYDRVKTEAFF.

In its sample, this clonotype was seen many times. J is TRBJ2-1 and V is TRBV20-1; tentatively, D is TRBD1 (5 bases). CDR3 size: 16 residues. Germline CDR1 and CDR2: DFQATT and SNEGSKA (reference sequence). Between the trimmed V and J ends, which lost 0 bases and 2 bases, there was a span of 14 bases. The CDR3 loop reads CSAREVGRWPYNEQFF. CDR3 coding DNA: TGCAGTGCTAGAGAAGTGGGGCGGTGGCCCTACAATGAGCAGTTCTTC.

This clonotype turned up a few times. The J gene is TRBJ1-4, the V gene TRBV20-1; D not certain. The germline V and J ends were trimmed by 1 base and 7 bases, with 10 bases remaining between them. The CDR3 has 13 amino acids. Germline V gives CDR1 DFQATT, CDR2 SNEGSKA (reference sequence). The CDR3 nucleotides read TGCAGTGCTAGAGTGGCAAATTTTGAAAAACTGTTTTTT. Translating it yields CSARVANFEKLFF.

This clonotype has just a few counts. The chain recombines TRBV12-3 or TRBV12-4 with TRBJ1-5; D is possibly TRBD1 (6 bases). The CDR3 spans 14 residues. The V gene lost 5 bases and the J gene lost 4 bases, with 12 bases spanning the gap. In nucleotides, the CDR3 is TGTGCCAGCAGTCAAACAGGGAGGAATCAGCCCCAGCATTTT. Translation: CASSQTGRNQPQHF.

The chain is built from TRBV12-3 or TRBV12-4 and TRBJ2-3, with D possibly matching TRBD1 (6 bases). The CDR3 extends over 15 amino acids. The V end was cut by 2 bases, the J end by 4 bases, with 13 bases between. The CDR3 region is CASSLSGKGADTQYF. The CDR3 bases are TGTGCCAGCAGTTTATCGGGGAAGGGGGCAGATACGCAGTATTTT.

This clonotype was observed a handful of times. The V call is TRBV5-4, the J call TRBJ2-3; 7 bases match TRBD1. Germline assignment: CDR1 SGHNT and CDR2 YYREEE (reference sequence). This CDR3 contains 15 residues. The V segment lost 0 bases and the J segment 7 bases; nucleotides outside the gene matches: 8. CDR3 protein: CASSLGGQAPNTQYF. In DNA, the CDR3 is TGTGCCAGCAGCTTGGGAGGACAGGCCCCCAATACGCAGTATTTT.

This clonotype was detected many times. This chain uses TRBV24-1 with TRBJ2-2, with D perhaps assigned TRBD1 or TRBD2 (6 bases each). Germline values: CDR1 KGHDR, CDR2 SFDVKD. This CDR3 has 18 residues. V was pared by 2 bases and J by 5 bases, with 20 bases between. The CDR3 region has the DNA TGTGCCACCAGTGATTCCCCCAGGACGGGGGCCGGAACCGGGGAGCTGTTTTTT. It codes for CATSDSPRTGAGTGELFF.

The V call is TRBV6-1, the J call TRBJ2-7; 7 nucleotides align to TRBD2. Germline-derived CDR1 and CDR2 are MNHNS and SASEGT. Unmatched junction bases numbered 7, after V lost 4 bases and J lost 4 bases. The CDR3 length is 14 residues. CDR3 bases: TGTGCCAGCAGTGGCTCGGCGGGAGCGTACGAGCAGTACTTC. This sequence encodes CASSGSAGAYEQYF.

The chain employs TRBV10-3 and TRBJ2-1, with 11 bases matching TRBD2. Germline lookup yields CDR1 ENHRY and CDR2 SYGVKD. The CDR3 covers 16 residues. V shed 4 bases and J 2 bases; nucleotides not matched to a gene: 4. The DNA of the CDR3 is TGTGCCATCAGTGGAACTAGCGGGAGAACCTACAATGAGCAGTTCTTC. Its protein product is CAISGTSGRTYNEQFF.

V is TRBV7-9 and J is TRBJ2-2; 9 bases align to TRBD1. V lost 3 bases to trimming and J lost 5 bases; unmatched junction nucleotides: 10. CDR1 is SEHNR and CDR2 is FQNEAQ in the germline V gene (reference sequence). CDR3 length: 17 residues. The CDR3 loop reads CASSFSGTGRKTGELFF. The CDR3 nucleotides read TGTGCCAGCAGCTTCTCCGGGACAGGGAGAAAGACCGGGGAGCTGTTTTTT.

This chain joins TRBV2 and TRBJ2-1; D call uncertain. The germline V and J ends were trimmed by 7 bases and 6 bases, with 22 bases remaining between them. This CDR3 has 16 residues. In germline, CDR1 is SNHLY, CDR2 FYNNEI. The DNA for the CDR3 is TGTGCCAGCAAGACGAGGCCGTGGATCATGTCCAATGAGCAGTTCTTC. It translates to CASKTRPWIMSNEQFF.